Listed below are T cell receptor beta chains from one sample, sequenced in a study of immune evolution from preneoplasia to lung adenocarcinoma. Produced via immunoSEQ multiplex PCR; TCRdb's table is partial and in-frame only. The sample comprises 11,000 to 15,000 clones, roughly 80% of which are singletons, and 4.2% rests with the top ten. Sequencing used FFPE minimally invasive lung adenocarcinoma tissue. The receptors were gathered from a person between 65 and 80 years old with lung adenocarcinoma. Each CDR3 is given with its conserved first and last residue. Fields, in order: V gene, clone size, J gene, D gene, CDR3 protein, CDR3 DNA. The D gene is left open where the match is weak. Size is stated for part of the rows, as once, few or many counts, or as a class when the clone is expanded.

v_call: TRBV29-1
clone_size: .
j_call: TRBJ1-2
d_call: TRBD1
cdr3_aa: CSVEDTGQGSYGYTF
cdr3_nt: TGCAGCGTTGAAGACACTGGACAGGGGAGCTATGGCTACACCTTC

v_call: TRBV6-5
clone_size: .
j_call: TRBJ1-1
d_call: .
cdr3_aa: CASRKGTNTEAFF
cdr3_nt: TGTGCCAGCAGAAAAGGGACGAACACTGAAGCTTTCTTT

v_call: TRBV6-5
clone_size: .
j_call: TRBJ1-1
d_call: TRBD1
cdr3_aa: CASSLSGQGRIGAFF
cdr3_nt: TGTGCCAGCAGTTTATCGGGACAGGGGCGAATTGGAGCTTTCTTT

v_call: TRBV23-1
clone_size: few
j_call: TRBJ2-7
d_call: .
cdr3_aa: CASSLVKSTTQYEQYF
cdr3_nt: TGCGCCAGCAGCCTTGTTAAGTCTACTACCCAATACGAGCAGTACTTC

v_call: TRBV6-1
clone_size: .
j_call: TRBJ2-2
d_call: .
cdr3_aa: CASSLDSPNTGELFF
cdr3_nt: TGTGCCAGCAGTTTAGACAGTCCGAACACCGGGGAGCTGTTTTTT

v_call: TRBV28
clone_size: .
j_call: TRBJ1-2
d_call: .
cdr3_aa: CASSLSGAGYGYTF
cdr3_nt: TGTGCCAGCAGTTTATCGGGGGCAGGCTATGGCTACACCTTC

v_call: TRBV19
clone_size: .
j_call: TRBJ1-6
d_call: TRBD1
cdr3_aa: CASSIRDRDSPLHF
cdr3_nt: TGTGCCAGTAGTATAAGAGACAGGGATTCACCCCTCCACTTT

v_call: TRBV4-2
clone_size: few
j_call: TRBJ2-1
d_call: TRBD2
cdr3_aa: CASSQERGVAGGNFNEQFF
cdr3_nt: TGTGCCAGCAGCCAAGAGAGAGGGGTAGCGGGAGGTAATTTCAATGAGCAGTTCTTC

v_call: TRBV5-3
clone_size: .
j_call: TRBJ2-1
d_call: TRBD1
cdr3_aa: CARSQRGTGCEQFF
cdr3_nt: TGTGCCAGAAGCCAAAGGGGGACAGGGTGCGAGCAGTTCTTC

v_call: TRBV5-1
clone_size: .
j_call: TRBJ2-2
d_call: .
cdr3_aa: CASSWNVNSNTGELFF
cdr3_nt: TGCGCCAGCAGCTGGAACGTAAATTCGAACACCGGGGAGCTGTTTTTT

v_call: TRBV6-5
clone_size: .
j_call: TRBJ1-1
d_call: .
cdr3_aa: CASSYSPDTPEAFF
cdr3_nt: TGTGCCAGCAGTTACTCTCCTGACACCCCGGAAGCTTTCTTT

v_call: TRBV18
clone_size: .
j_call: TRBJ1-1
d_call: .
cdr3_aa: CASSQRTGKPFF
cdr3_nt: TGTGCCAGCTCACAAAGGACGGGGAAACCTTTCTTT

v_call: TRBV11-2
clone_size: .
j_call: TRBJ1-2
d_call: .
cdr3_aa: CASSPPGSLANYGYTF
cdr3_nt: TGTGCCAGCAGCCCCCCGGGGAGCCTAGCTAACTATGGCTACACCTTC

v_call: TRBV28
clone_size: .
j_call: TRBJ2-1
d_call: TRBD1
cdr3_aa: CASSFVGQGMRHEQFF
cdr3_nt: TGTGCCAGCAGTTTTGTGGGACAGGGGATGAGGCATGAGCAGTTCTTC

v_call: TRBV30
clone_size: .
j_call: TRBJ1-5
d_call: .
cdr3_aa: CAWSAPGGPQHF
cdr3_nt: TGTGCCTGGAGTGCCCCTGGGGGGCCCCAGCATTTT

v_call: TRBV30
clone_size: .
j_call: TRBJ2-7
d_call: .
cdr3_aa: CAWSAQGGYEQYF
cdr3_nt: TGTGCCTGGAGTGCCCAGGGCGGCTACGAGCAGTACTTC

v_call: TRBV14
clone_size: .
j_call: TRBJ1-3
d_call: .
cdr3_aa: CASSQGGNTIYF
cdr3_nt: TGTGCCAGCAGCCAAGGCGGAAACACCATATATTTT

v_call: TRBV6-1
clone_size: .
j_call: TRBJ1-5
d_call: .
cdr3_aa: CASSEAPTGRPQHF
cdr3_nt: TGTGCCAGCAGTGAAGCCCCTACGGGGCGGCCCCAGCATTTT